The clone carrying this T cell receptor (beta chain) was seen many times. The data originate from a study of regulatory T cells in long-lasting Graves disease. Time point specified: newly diagnosed GD, antithyroid drugs for less than 3 months. The TCR library was prepared using RNA isolated from PBMCs. With iRepertoire HTBI primers and Arm-PCR of CDR3 regions, TCR beta libraries were built. TCRdb re-called the multiplex PCR reads through MiXCR, storing one row per CDR3 protein. The repertoire holds roughly 510,000 distinct CDR3 sequences, with about 15% as singletons. Looked up from germline, CDR1 is GTSNPN and CDR2 is SVGIG (reference sequence). Between the trimmed V and J ends, which lost 5 bases and 0 bases, there was a span of 13 bases. This CDR3 region has 14 residues. These same records also appear under a second study, on T cells in Graves' hyperthyroidism and ophthalmopathy. That work states: A lack of ophthalmopathy progression within 18 months defined stable Graves' hyperthyroidism. During a first-round RT-PCR of the TCR CDR3, the HTBI primer set was used.

This chain links TRBV30 with TRBJ1-2; no definite D call. The sequencing used peripheral blood mononuclear cells (PBMCs), collected at new diagnosis, from a patient treated with antithyroid drugs. The clonotype comes from a young man with Graves disease. This CDR3 is CAWDPTGANYGYTF. The DNA of the CDR3 is TGTGCCTGGGATCCTACCGGTGCTAACTATGGCTACACCTTC.